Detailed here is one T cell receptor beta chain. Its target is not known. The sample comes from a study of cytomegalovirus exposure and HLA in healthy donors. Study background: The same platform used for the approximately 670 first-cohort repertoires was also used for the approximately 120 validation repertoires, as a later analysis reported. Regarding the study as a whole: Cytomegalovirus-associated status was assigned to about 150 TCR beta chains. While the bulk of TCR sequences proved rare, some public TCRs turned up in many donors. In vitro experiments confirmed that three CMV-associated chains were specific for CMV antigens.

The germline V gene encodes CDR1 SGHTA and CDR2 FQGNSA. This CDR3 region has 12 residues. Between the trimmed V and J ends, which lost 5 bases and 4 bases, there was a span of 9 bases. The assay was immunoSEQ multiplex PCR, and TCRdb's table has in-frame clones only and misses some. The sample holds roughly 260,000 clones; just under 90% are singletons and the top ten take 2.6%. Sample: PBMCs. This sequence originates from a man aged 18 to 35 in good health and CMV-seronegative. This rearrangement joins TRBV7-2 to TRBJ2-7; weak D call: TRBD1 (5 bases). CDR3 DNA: TGTGCCAGCAGCCGCCAGGGTTACGAGCAGTACTTC. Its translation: CASSRQGYEQYF.